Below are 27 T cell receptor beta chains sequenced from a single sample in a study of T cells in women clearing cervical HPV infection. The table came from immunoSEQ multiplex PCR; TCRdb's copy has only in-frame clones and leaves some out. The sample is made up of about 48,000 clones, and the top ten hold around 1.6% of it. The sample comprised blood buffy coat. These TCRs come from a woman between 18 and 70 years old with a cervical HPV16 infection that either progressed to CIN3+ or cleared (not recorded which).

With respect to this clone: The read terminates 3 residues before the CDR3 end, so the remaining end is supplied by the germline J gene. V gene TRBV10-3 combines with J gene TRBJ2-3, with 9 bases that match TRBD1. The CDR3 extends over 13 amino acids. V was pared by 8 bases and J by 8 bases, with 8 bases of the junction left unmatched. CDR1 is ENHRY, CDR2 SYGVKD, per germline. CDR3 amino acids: CAIRDREGATQYF. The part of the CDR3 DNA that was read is TGTGCCATCCGGGACAGGGAAGGGGCTACG.

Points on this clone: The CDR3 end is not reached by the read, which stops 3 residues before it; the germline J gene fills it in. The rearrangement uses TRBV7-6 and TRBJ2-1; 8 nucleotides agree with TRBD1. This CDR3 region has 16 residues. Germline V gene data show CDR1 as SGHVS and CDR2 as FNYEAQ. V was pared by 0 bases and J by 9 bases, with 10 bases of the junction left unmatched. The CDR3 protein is CASSLASGQGYFEQFF. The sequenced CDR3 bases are TGTGCCAGCAGCTTAGCGTCCGGACAGGGTTACTTTGAG.

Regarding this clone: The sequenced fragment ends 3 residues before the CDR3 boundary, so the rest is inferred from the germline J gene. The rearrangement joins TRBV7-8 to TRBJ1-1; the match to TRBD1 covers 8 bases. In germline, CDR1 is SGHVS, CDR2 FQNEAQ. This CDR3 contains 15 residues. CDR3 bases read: TGTGCCAGCAGCTTGGATCCAGGGGGCGTGCTAGGA. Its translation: CASSLDPGGVLG. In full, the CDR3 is CASSLDPGGVLGAFF.

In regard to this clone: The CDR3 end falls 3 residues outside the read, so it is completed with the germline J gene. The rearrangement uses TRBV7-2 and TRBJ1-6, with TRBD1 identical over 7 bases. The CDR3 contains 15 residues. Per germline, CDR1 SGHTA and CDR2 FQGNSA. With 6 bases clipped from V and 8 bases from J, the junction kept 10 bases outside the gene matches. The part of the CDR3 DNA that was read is TGTGCCAGCAGTTTAACCCAACAGGGGTATTCACCC. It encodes CASSLTQQGYSP. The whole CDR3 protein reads CASSLTQQGYSPLHF.

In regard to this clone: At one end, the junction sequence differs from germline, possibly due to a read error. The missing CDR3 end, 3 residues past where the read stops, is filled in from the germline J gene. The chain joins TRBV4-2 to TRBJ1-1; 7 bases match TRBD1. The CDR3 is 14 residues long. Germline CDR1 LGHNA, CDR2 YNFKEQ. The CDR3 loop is CASSQIRTGLEAFF. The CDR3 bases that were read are TGCGCCAGCAGCCAAATTCGGACAGGACTAGAA.

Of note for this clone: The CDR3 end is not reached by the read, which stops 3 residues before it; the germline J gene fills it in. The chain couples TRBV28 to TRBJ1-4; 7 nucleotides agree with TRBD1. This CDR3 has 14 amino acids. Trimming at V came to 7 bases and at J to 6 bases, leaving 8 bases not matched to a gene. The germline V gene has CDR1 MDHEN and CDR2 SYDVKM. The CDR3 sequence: CASIHDREDEKLFF. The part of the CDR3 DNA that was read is TGTGCCAGCATCCACGACAGGGAGGATGAAAAA.

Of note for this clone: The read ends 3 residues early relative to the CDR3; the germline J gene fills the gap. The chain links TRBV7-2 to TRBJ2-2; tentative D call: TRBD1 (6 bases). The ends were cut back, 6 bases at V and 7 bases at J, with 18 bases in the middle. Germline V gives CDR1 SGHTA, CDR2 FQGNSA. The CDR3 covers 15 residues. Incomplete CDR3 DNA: TGTGCCAGCAGTCCTGACAGGTTTAGAGGCGGGGAG. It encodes CASSPDRFRGGE. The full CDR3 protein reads CASSPDRFRGGELFF.

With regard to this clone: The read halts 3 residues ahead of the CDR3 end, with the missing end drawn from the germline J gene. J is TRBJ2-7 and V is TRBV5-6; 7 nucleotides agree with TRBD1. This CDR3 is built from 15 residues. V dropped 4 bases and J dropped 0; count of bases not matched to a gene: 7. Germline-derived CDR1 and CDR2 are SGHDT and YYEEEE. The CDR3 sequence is CASSVGTAYSYEQYF. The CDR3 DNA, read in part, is TGTGCCAGCAGCGTGGGGACAGCTTACTCCTACGAG. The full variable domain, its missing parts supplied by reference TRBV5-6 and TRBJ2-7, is DAGVTQSPTHLIKTRGQQVTLRCSPKSGHDTVSWYQQALGQGPQFIFQYYEEEERQRGNFPDRFSGHQFPNYSSELNVNALLLGDSALYLCASSVGTAYSYEQYFGPGTRLTVT.

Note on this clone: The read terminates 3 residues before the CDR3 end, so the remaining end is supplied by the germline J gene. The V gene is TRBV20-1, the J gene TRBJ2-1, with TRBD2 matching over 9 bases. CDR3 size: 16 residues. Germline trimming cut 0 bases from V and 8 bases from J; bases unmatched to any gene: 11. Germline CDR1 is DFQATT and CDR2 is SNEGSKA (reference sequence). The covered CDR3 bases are TGCAGTGCTAGAGATCCTATAGCGGGAGACTTTGATGAG. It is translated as CSARDPIAGDFDE. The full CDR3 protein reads CSARDPIAGDFDEQFF.

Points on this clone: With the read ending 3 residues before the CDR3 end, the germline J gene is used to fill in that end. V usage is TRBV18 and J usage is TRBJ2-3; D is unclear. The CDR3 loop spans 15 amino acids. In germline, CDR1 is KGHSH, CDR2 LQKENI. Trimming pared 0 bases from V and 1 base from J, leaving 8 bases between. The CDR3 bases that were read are TGTGCCAGCTCACCACCCGTCCAGGGCACAGATACG. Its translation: CASSPPVQGTDT. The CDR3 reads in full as CASSPPVQGTDTQYF.

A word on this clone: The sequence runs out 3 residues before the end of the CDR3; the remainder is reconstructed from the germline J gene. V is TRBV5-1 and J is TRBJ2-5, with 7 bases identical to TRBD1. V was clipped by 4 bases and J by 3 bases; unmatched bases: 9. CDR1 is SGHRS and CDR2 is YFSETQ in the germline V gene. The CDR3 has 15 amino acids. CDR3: CASSITGTAKETQYF. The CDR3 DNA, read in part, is TGCGCCAGCAGCATCACCGGGACAGCCAAAGAGACC. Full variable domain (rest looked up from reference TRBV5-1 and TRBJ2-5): KAGVTQTPRYLIKTRGQQVTLSCSPISGHRSVSWYQQTPGQGLQFLFEYFSETQRNKGNFPGRFSGRQFSNSRSEMNVSTLELGDSALYLCASSITGTAKETQYFGPGTRLLVL.

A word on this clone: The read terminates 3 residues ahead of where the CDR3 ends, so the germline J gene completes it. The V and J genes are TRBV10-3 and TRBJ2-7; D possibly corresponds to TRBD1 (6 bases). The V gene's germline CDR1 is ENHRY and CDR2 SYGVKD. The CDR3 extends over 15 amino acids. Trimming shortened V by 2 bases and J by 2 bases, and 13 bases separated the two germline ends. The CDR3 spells CAISEAGTTPYEQYF. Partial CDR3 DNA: TGTGCCATCAGTGAGGCAGGGACAACCCCCTACGAG.

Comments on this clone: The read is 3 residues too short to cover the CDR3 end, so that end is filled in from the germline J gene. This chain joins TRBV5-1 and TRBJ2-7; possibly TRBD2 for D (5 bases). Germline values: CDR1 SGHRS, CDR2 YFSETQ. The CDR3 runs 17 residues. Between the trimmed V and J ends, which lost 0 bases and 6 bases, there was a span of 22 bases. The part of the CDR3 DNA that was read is TGCGCCAGCAGCTTGGCCGTTTTAGGGTCAGTCGGGGTCGAG. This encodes CASSLAVLGSVGVE. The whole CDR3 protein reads CASSLAVLGSVGVEQYF.

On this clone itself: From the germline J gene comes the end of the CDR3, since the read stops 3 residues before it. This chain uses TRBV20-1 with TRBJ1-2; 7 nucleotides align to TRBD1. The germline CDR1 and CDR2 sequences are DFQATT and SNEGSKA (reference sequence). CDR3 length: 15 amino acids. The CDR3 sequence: CSALKGTYRGQGYTF. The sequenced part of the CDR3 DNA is TGCAGTGCTCTTAAGGGAACCTACAGGGGCCAAGGC.

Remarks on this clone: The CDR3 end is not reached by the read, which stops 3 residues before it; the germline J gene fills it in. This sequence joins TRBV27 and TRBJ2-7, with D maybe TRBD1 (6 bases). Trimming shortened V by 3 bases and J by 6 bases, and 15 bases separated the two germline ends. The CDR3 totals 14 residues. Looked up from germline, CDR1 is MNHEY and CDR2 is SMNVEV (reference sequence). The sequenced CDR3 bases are TGTGCCAGCAGTTTGCCAGGGGCAGTAACCGAG. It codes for CASSLPGAVTE. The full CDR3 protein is CASSLPGAVTEQYF.

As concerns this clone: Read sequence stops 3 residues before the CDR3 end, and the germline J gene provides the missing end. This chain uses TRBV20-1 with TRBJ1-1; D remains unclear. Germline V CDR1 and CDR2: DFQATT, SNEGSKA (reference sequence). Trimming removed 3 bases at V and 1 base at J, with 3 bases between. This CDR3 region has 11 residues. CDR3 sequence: CSASGNTEAFF. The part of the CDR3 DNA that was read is TGCAGTGCTAGCGGGAACACTGAA.

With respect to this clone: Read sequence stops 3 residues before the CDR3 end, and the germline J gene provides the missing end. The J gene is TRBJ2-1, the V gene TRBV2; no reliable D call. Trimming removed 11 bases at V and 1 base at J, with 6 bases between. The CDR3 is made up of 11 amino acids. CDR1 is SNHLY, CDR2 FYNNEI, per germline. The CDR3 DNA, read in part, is TGTGCCCGCGCATCCTACAATGAG. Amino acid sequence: CARASYNE. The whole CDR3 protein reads CARASYNEQFF.

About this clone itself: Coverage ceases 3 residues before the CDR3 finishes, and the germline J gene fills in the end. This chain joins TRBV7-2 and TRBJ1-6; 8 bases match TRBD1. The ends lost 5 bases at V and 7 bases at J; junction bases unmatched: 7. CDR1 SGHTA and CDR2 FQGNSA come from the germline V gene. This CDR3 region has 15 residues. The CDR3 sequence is CASSPRTGHNSPLHF. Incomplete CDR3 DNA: TGTGCCAGCAGCCCTCGGACAGGGCACAATTCACCC.

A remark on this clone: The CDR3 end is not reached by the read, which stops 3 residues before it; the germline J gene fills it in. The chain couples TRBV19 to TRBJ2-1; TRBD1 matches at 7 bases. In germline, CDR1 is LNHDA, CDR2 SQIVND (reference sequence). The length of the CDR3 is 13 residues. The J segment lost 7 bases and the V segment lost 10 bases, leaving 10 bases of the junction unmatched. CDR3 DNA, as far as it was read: TGTGCCATCCCGACAGGGCACCGAAATGAG. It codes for CAIPTGHRNE. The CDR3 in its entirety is CAIPTGHRNEQFF.

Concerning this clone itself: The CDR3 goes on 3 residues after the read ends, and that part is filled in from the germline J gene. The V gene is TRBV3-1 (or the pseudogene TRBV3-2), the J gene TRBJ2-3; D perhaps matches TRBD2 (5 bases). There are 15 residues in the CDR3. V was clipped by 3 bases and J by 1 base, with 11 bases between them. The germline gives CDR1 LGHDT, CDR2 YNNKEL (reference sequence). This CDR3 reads CASSQGGSGTDTQYF. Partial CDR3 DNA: TGTGCCAGCAGCCAGGGCGGGTCAGGCACAGATACG.

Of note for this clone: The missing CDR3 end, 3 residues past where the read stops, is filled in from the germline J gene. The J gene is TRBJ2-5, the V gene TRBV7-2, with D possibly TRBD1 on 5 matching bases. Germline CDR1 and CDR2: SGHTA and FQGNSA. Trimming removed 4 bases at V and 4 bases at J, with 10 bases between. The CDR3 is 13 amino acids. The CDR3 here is CASSSQGRETQYF. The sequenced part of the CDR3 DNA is TGTGCCAGCAGCTCTCAGGGAAGAGAGACC.

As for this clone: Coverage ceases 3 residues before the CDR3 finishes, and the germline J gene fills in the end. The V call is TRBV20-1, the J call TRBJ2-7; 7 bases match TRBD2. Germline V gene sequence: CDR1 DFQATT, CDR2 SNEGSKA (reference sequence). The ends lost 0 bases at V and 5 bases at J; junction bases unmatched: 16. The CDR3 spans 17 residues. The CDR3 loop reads CSARDHFGVGGVNEQYF. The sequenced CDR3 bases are TGCAGTGCTAGAGATCATTTCGGGGTTGGGGGGGTAAACGAG.

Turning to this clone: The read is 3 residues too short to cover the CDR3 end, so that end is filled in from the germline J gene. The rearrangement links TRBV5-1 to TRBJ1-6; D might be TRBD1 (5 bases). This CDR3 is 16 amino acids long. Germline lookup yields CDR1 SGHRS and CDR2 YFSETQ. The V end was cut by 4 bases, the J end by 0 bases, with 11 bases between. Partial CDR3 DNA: TGCGCCAGCAGCCAAACAGGTCCCTCCTATAATTCACCC. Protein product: CASSQTGPSYNSP. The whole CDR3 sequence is CASSQTGPSYNSPLHF.

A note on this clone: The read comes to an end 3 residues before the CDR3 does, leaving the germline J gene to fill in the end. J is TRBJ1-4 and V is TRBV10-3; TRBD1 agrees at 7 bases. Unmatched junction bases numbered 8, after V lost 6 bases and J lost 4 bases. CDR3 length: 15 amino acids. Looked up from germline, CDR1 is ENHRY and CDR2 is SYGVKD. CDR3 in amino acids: CAISPRQGVNEKLFF. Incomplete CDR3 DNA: TGTGCCATCAGCCCACGACAGGGCGTTAATGAAAAA.

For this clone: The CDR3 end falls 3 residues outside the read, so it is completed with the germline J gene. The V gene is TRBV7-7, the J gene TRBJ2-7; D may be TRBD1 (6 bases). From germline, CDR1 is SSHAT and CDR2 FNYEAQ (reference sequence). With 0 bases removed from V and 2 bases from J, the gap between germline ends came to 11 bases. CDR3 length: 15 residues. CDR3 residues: CASSLALGQTYEQYF. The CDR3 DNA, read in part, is TGTGCCAGCAGCTTAGCGCTAGGACAGACCTACGAG.

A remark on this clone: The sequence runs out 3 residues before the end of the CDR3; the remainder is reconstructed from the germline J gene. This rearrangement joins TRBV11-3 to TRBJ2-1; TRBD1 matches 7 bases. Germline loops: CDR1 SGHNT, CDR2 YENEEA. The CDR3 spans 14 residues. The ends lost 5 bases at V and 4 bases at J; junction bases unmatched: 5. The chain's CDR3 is CASSASGQYNEQFF. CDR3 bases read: TGTGCCAGCAGCGCTTCGGGACAGTACAATGAG.

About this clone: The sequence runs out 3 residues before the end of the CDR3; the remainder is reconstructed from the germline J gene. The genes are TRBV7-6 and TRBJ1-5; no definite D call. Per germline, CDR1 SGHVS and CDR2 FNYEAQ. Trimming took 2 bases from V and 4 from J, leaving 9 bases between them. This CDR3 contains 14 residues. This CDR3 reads CASSLTEGNQPQHF. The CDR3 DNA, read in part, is TGTGCCAGCAGCTTAACGGAGGGTAATCAGCCC.